This TCR beta chain is from a study of beta chain features in type 1 diabetes. This clone was counted a few times. Its specificity is unknown. Trimming stripped 7 bases from V and 7 bases from J, with 22 bases between. CDR1 and CDR2 (germline): GTSNPN, SVGIG (reference sequence). The CDR3 runs to 15 residues. Study conclusions and caveats: Moderately but significantly shorter TCRB CDR3s were found in Type 1 diabetes patients in all four CD4+ subsets.

The entirety of the isolated RNA underwent reverse transcription, so expressed TCRB transcripts were sequenced. Produced via immunoSEQ multiplex PCR; TCRdb's table is partial and in-frame only. The repertoire consists of under 850,000 clones, with 13% occurring once and the leading ten covering approximately 0.022%. This clonotype originated in a young man with type 1 diabetes. The V call is TRBV30, the J call TRBJ1-4, with D perhaps matching TRBD1 (6 bases). Sequenced sample: naive CD4+ T cells from blood. CDR3 in DNA: TGTGCCTCCCATTCTGGGGGGGCTTGGGGTGAAAAACTGTTTTTT. The encoded protein is CASHSGGAWGEKLFF. The full variable domain, rest sourced from reference TRBV30 and TRBJ1-4, is SQTIHQWPATLVQPVGSPLSLECTVEGTSNPNLYWYRQAAGRGLQLLFYSVGIGQISSEVPQNLSASRPQDRQFILSSKKLLLSDSGFYLCASHSGGAWGEKLFFGSGTQLSVL.